This T cell receptor (beta chain) was sequenced during a study of blood T cell repertoires in COVID-19. Participants' own reports of clinical history determined their cohort assignment. The protocol was immunoSEQ multiplex PCR, while the TCRdb copy is restricted to in-frame clones and leaves out a portion. The data contain some 300,000 clones, more than 75% of them singletons. A note on this clone: Other nucleotide sequences in the sample specify the same CDR3.

The specimen was PBMCs or T cells enriched from blood (not recorded which). This TCR was recovered from a woman aged 30 to 39 who had recovered from COVID-19.

The chain's CDR3 is CASSPQGATYGYTF. The CDR3 DNA reads TGTGCCAGCTCACCGCAAGGGGCTACCTATGGCTACACCTTC. J is TRBJ1-2 and V is TRBV18; D is perhaps TRBD1 (5 bases). CDR1 KGHSH and CDR2 LQKENI come from the germline V gene. This CDR3 is built from 14 residues. V was trimmed by 3 bases and J by 4 bases, leaving 12 bases between them. Combining the CDR3 with reference TRBV18 and TRBJ1-2 gives the whole variable domain NAGVMQNPRHLVRRRGQEARLRCSPMKGHSHVYWYRQLPEEGLKFMVYLQKENIIDESGMPKERFSAEFPKEGPSILRIQQVVRGDSAAYFCASSPQGATYGYTFGSGTRLTVV.